This T cell receptor (beta chain) is from a study of OX40 agonist ivuxolimab in advanced cancers. Study context: Patients were dosed with the agonistic anti-OX40 (CD134) antibody ivuxolimab. Study findings and constraints: Also showing low normalized T-cell clonal expansion were some of the nonresponders. The mean number of expanded clones was higher in CD8+ T cells than in CD4+.

TCRdb's copy holds only in-frame clones and misses some; the assay was immunoSEQ multiplex PCR. There are 50,000 to 65,000 clones in the sample; roughly 85% occur only once, and approximately 0.61% lies in the top ten. Blood was sampled at baseline, cycle 4 day 1, and cycle 7 day 1. As regards this clone: Antigen unknown.

CDR3 length: 13 residues. Trimming cost V 0 bases and J 5 bases, with 9 bases left between them. Germline CDR1 reads SGHDT; CDR2 reads YYEEEE. J is TRBJ2-7 and V is TRBV5-6, with no clear D. The clonotype comes from an adult with an advanced solid tumor such as melanoma, head and neck, liver or kidney cancer. Sequencing used CD4+ or CD8+ T cells sorted from blood, obtained in a trial of the OX40 agonist ivuxolimab. In DNA, the CDR3 is TGTGCCAGCAGCTTGGAGGGATACAACGAGCAGTACTTC. This gives the protein CASSLEGYNEQYF.